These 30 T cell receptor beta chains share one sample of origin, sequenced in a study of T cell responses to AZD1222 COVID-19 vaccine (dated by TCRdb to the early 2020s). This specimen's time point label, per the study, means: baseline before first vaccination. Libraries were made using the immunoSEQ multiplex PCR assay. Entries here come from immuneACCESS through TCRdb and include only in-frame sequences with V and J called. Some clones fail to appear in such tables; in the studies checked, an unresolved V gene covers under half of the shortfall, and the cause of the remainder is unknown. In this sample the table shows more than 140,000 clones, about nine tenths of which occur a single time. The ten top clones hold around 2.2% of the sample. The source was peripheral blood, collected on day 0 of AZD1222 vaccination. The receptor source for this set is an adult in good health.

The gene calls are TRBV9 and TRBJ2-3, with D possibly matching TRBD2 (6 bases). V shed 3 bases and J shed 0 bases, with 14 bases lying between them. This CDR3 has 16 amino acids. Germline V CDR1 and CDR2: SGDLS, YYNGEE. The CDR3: CASSALGGTSTDTQYF. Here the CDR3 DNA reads TGTGCCAGCAGCGCTCTTGGCGGGACTAGCACAGATACGCAGTATTTT.

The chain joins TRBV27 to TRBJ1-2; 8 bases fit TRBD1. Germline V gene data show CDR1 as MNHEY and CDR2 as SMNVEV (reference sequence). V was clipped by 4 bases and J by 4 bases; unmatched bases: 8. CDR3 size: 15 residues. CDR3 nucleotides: TGTGCCAGCAGTTCCCTATCCGGGACAGGCTATGGCTACACCTTC. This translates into CASSSLSGTGYGYTF.

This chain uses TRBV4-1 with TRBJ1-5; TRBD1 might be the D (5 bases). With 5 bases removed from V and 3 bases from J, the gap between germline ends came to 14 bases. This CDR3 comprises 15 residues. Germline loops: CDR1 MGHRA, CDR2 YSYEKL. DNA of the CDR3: TGCGCCAGCAGCATCGGTCCAGGGTTCAATCAGCCCCAGCATTTT. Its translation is CASSIGPGFNQPQHF.

Written as DNA, the CDR3 is TGTGCCACCAGCAGGACAGGGACATATACGCAGTATTTT. Protein: CATSRTGTYTQYF. The chain has TRBV24-1 and TRBJ2-3; 8 bases line up with TRBD1. In germline, CDR1 is KGHDR, CDR2 SFDVKD. The J segment lost 7 bases and the V segment lost 7 bases, leaving 6 bases of the junction unmatched. CDR3 length: 13 amino acids.

The CDR3 coding sequence is TGTGCCAGCAGCCCTAGCACTAGCGGGAGGGTGGAGAAAGACGAGCAGTACTTC. It specifies CASSPSTSGRVEKDEQYF. This chain links TRBV7-6 with TRBJ2-7; 13 positions agree with TRBD2. Germline lookup yields CDR1 SGHVS and CDR2 FNYEAQ. After removal of 5 bases from V and 5 bases from J, the junction contained 15 bases not matched to a gene. CDR3 length: 18 residues.

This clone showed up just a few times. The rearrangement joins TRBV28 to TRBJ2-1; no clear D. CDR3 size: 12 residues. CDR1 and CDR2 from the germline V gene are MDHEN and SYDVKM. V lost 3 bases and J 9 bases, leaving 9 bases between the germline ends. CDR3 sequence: CASSFSQTEQFF. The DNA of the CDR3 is TGTGCCAGCAGTTTTAGCCAAACTGAGCAGTTCTTC.

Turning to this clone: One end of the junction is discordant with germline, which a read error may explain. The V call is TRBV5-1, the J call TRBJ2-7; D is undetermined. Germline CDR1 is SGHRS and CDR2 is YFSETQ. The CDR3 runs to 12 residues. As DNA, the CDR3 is TGCGCCAGCAGGTTGGACGGTTACGAGCAGTACTTC. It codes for CASRLDGYEQYF.

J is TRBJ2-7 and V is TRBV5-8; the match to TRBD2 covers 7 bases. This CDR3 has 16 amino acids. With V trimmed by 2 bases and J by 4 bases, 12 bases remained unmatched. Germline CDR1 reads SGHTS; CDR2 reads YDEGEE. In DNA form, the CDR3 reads TGTGCCAGCAGCTTCTCCGGGGGGACTACGGGTTACGAGCAGTACTTC. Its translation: CASSFSGGTTGYEQYF.

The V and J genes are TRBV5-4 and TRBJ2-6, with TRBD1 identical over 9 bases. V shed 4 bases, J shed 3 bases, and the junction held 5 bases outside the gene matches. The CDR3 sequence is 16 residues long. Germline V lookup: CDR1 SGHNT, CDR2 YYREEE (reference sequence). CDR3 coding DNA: TGTGCCAGCAGCCAACAGGGGGCGCATGGGGCCAACGTCCTGACTTTC. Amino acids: CASSQQGAHGANVLTF.

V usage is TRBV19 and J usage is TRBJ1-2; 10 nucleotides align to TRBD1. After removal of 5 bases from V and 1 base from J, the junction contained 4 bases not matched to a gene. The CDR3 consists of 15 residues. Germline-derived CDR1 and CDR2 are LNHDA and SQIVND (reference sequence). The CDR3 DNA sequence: TGTGCCAGTAGTGAGGACAGGGGGTTTAACTATGGCTACACCTTC. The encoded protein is CASSEDRGFNYGYTF.

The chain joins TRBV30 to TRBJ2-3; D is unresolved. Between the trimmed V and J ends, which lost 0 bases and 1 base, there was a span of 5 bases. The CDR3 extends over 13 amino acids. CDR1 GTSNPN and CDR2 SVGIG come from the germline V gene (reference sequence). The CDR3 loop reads CAWSVTGTDTQYF. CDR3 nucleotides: TGTGCCTGGAGTGTAACGGGCACAGATACGCAGTATTTT. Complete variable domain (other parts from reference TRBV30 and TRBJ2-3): SQTIHQWPATLVQPVGSPLSLECTVEGTSNPNLYWYRQAAGRGLQLLFYSVGIGQISSEVPQNLSASRPQDRQFILSSKKLLLSDSGFYLCAWSVTGTDTQYFGPGTRLTVL.

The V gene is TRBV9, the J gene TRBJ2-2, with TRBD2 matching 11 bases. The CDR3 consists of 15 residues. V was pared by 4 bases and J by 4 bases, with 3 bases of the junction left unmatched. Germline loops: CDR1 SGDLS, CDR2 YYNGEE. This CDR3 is CASSSLAGGTGELFF. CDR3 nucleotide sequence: TGTGCCAGCAGCTCCCTAGCGGGAGGCACCGGGGAGCTGTTTTTT.

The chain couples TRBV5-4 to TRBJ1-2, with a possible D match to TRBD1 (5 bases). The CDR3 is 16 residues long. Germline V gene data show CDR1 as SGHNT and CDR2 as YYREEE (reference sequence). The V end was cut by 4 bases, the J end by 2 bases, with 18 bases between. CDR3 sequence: CASSQIPGGGNYGYTF. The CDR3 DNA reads TGTGCCAGCAGCCAAATTCCTGGGGGGGGGAACTATGGCTACACCTTC. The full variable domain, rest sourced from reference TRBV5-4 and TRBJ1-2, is ETGVTQSPTHLIKTRGQQVTLRCSSQSGHNTVSWYQQALGQGPQFIFQYYREEENGRGNFPPRFSGLQFPNYSSELNVNALELDDSALYLCASSQIPGGGNYGYTFGSGTRLTVV.

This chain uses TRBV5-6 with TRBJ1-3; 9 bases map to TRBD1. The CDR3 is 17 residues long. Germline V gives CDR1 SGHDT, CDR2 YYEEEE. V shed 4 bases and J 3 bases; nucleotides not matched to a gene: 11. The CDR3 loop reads CASSTPRTGVGGNTIYF. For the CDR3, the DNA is TGTGCCAGCAGCACGCCCCGGACAGGGGTAGGTGGAAACACCATATATTTT.

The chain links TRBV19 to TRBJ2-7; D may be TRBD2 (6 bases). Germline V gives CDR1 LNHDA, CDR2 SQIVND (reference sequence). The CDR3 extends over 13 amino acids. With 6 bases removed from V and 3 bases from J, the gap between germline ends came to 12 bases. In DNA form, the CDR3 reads TGTGCCAGTAGCTGGGACTTACTCTACGAGCAGTACTTC. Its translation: CASSWDLLYEQYF.

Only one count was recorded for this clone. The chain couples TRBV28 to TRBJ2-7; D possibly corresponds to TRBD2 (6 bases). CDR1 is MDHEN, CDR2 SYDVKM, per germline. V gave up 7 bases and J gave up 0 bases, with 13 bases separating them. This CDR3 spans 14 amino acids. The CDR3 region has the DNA TGTGCCAGCAAGGCCGGAGGGAGCTCCTACGAGCAGTACTTC. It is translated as CASKAGGSSYEQYF.

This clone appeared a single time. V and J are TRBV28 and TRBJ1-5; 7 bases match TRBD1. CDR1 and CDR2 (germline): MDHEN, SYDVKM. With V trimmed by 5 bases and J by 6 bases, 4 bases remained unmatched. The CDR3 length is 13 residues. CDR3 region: CASSDRETQPQHF. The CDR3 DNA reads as TGTGCCAGCAGTGACAGGGAGACTCAGCCCCAGCATTTT.

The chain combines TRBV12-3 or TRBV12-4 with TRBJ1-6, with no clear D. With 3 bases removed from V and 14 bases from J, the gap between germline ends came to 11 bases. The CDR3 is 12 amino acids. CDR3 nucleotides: TGTGCCAGCAGTTTTGTGGCAAGCACCCTCCACTTT. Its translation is CASSFVASTLHF.

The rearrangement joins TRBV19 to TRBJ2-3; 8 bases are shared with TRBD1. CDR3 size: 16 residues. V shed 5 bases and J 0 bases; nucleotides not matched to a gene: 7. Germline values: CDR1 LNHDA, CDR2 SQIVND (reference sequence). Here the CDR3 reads CASSLGRGRSTDTQYF. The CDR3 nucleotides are TGTGCCAGTAGTCTCGGCAGGGGGCGCAGCACAGATACGCAGTATTTT.

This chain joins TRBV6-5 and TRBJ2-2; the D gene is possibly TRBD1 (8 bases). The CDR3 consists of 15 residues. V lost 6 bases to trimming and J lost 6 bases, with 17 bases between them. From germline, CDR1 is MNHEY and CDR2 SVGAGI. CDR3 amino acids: CASSPTGGGSGELFF. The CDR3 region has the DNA TGTGCCAGCAGCCCAACAGGGGGAGGGTCCGGGGAGCTGTTTTTT.

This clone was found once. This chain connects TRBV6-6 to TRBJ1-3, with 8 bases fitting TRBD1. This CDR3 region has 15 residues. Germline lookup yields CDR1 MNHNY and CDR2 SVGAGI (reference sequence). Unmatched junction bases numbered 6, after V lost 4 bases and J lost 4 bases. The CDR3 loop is CASSSPDREGNTIYF. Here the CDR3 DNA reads TGTGCCAGCAGTTCCCCGGACAGGGAGGGAAACACCATATATTTT.

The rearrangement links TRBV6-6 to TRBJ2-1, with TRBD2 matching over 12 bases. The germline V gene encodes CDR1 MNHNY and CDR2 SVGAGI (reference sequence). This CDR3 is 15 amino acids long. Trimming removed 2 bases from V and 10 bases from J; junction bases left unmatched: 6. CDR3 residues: CASSYKLAGGVEQFF. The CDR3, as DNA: TGTGCCAGCAGTTACAAGCTAGCGGGAGGGGTAGAGCAGTTCTTC.

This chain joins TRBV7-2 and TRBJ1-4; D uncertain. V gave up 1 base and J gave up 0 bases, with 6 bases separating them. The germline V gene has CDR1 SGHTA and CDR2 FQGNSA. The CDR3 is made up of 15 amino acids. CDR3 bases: TGTGCCAGCAGCTTAGGGGTAGCAACTAATGAAAAACTGTTTTTT. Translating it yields CASSLGVATNEKLFF.

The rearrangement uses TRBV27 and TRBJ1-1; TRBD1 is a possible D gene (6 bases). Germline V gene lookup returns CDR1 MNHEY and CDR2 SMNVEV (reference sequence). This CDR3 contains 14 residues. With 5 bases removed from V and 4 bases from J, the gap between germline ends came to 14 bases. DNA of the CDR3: TGTGCCAGCAGTGCCGTAACAGGGTCCACTGAAGCTTTCTTT. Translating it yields CASSAVTGSTEAFF.

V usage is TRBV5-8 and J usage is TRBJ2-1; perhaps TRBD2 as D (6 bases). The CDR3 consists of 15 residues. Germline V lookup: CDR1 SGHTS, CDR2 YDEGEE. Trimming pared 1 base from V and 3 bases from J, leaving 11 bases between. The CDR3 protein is CASSLSGEYYNEQFF. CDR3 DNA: TGTGCCAGCAGCTTGTCGGGGGAATACTACAATGAGCAGTTCTTC.

CDR3 in DNA: TGTGCCAGCCGTAGCGGGAACACCGGGGAGCTGTTTTTT. Translation: CASRSGNTGELFF. The V and J genes are TRBV7-9 and TRBJ2-2; D possibly corresponds to TRBD2 (6 bases). Germline V gene data show CDR1 as SEHNR and CDR2 as FQNEAQ (reference sequence). The CDR3 length is 13 residues. V was clipped by 8 bases and J by 1 base, with 8 bases between them.

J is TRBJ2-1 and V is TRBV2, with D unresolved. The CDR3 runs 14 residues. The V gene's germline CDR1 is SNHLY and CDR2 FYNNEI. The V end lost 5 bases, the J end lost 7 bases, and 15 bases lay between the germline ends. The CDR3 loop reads CASSFTAPWNEQFF. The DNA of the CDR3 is TGTGCCAGCAGTTTCACGGCCCCCTGGAATGAGCAGTTCTTC.

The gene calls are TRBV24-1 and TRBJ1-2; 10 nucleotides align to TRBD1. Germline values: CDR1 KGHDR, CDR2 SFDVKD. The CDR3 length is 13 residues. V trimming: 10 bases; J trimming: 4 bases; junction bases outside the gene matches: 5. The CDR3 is CATFRDRGYGYTF. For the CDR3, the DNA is TGTGCCACGTTCCGGGACAGGGGCTATGGCTACACCTTC.

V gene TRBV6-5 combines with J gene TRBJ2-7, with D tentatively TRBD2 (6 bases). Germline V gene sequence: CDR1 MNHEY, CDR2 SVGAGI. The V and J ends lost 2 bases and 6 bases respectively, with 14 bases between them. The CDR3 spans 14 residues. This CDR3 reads CASSYDGSKSEQYF. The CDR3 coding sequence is TGTGCCAGCAGTTACGACGGGAGTAAATCCGAGCAGTACTTC.

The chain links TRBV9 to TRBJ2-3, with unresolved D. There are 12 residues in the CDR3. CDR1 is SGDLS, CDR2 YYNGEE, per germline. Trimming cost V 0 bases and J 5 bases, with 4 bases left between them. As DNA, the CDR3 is TGTGCCAGCAGCGTAGGCGTAGATACGCAGTATTTT. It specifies CASSVGVDTQYF.